Each of the 16 T cell receptor beta chains below was sequenced from the same sample in a study of identical twins. TCRdb passed the 5' RACE reads through MiXCR, listing each CDR3 protein once. The top ten clones hold 6% to 8.5% of a sample with under 350,000 distinct CDR3 sequences, less than 9.5% of them seen once. The sample also formed part of further work on yellow fever vaccine responses in identical twins.

Input material: CD8+ T cells sorted from blood. These receptors came from a woman aged 18-30 years in good health.

This clonotype was seen many times. V gene TRBV12-3 or TRBV12-4 combines with J gene TRBJ2-3; a weak D match, TRBD1 (6 bases). The CDR3 is made up of 16 amino acids. V was trimmed by 8 bases and J by 6 bases, leaving 24 bases between them. CDR3 in DNA: TGTGCCAGCTTGGGGACACAAGACAAGCAGTGGGATACGCAGTATTTT. As protein: CASLGTQDKQWDTQYF.

This clonotype was detected ten times or more. This chain connects TRBV20-1 to TRBJ2-1, with D tentatively TRBD2 (6 bases). V dropped 1 base and J dropped 4 bases, with 11 bases sitting between them. Germline CDR1 is DFQATT and CDR2 is SNEGSKA (reference sequence). The CDR3 has 14 residues. CDR3 bases: TGCAGTGCTAGAGGGCGGGACGATTACAATGAGCAGTTCTTC. As protein: CSARGRDDYNEQFF.

This clonotype was detected many times. The chain has TRBV2 and TRBJ2-1; D is unclear. Germline CDR1 is SNHLY and CDR2 is FYNNEI. This CDR3 comprises 15 residues. The V end was cut by 6 bases, the J end by 4 bases, with 16 bases between. CDR3 loop: CASSVGDAGYNEQFF. CDR3 nucleotides: TGTGCCAGCAGCGTTGGTGACGCAGGATACAATGAGCAGTTCTTC. Looking up the rest from reference TRBV2 and TRBJ2-1 gives the full variable domain: EPEVTQTPSHQVTQMGQEVILRCVPISNHLYFYWYRQILGQKVEFLVSFYNNEISEKSEIFDDQFSVERPDGSNFTLKIRSTKLEDSAMYFCASSVGDAGYNEQFFGPGTRLTVL.

This clonotype was counted ten times or more. The CDR3 loop is CASSVPGLAPDTQYF. Written as DNA, the CDR3 is TGTGCCAGCAGCGTACCGGGACTAGCTCCAGATACGCAGTATTTT. The gene calls are TRBV7-9 and TRBJ2-3; TRBD2 matches 9 bases. V was pared by 5 bases and J by 4 bases, with 7 bases of the junction left unmatched. The germline gives CDR1 SEHNR, CDR2 FQNEAQ (reference sequence). The CDR3 spans 15 residues.

This clonotype was detected only a few times. The chain is built from TRBV15 and TRBJ2-7, with D perhaps TRBD2 (6 bases). This CDR3 is built from 15 residues. Germline-derived CDR1 and CDR2 are LNHNV and YYDKDF (reference sequence). Trimming took 0 bases from V and 4 from J, leaving 13 bases between them. CDR3 coding DNA: TGTGCCACCAGCAGAGATCCTGCGGGGCCGTACGAGCAGTACTTC. Protein product: CATSRDPAGPYEQYF.

This chain connects TRBV5-6 to TRBJ1-1, with 7 bases fitting TRBD1. The CDR3 extends over 13 amino acids. Germline values: CDR1 SGHDT, CDR2 YYEEEE. Germline trimming cut 4 bases from V and 10 bases from J; bases unmatched to any gene: 10. The CDR3 coding sequence is TGTGCCAGCAGCCCCGTCGGACAGGTGGGAGCTTTCTTT. Encoded protein: CASSPVGQVGAFF.

This clonotype was observed many times. The chain is built from TRBV4-2 and TRBJ2-2; tentative D call: TRBD1 (5 bases). The CDR3 runs to 17 residues. V lost 0 bases to trimming and J lost 1 base, with 12 bases between them. CDR1 is LGHNA, CDR2 YNFKEQ, per germline. CDR3 in DNA: TGTGCCAGCAGCCAAGAAAGGGGTCTAGAGAACACCGGGGAGCTGTTTTTT. Its translation is CASSQERGLENTGELFF.

The chain carries TRBV12-3 or TRBV12-4 and TRBJ1-4; D is ambiguous. This CDR3 is 15 amino acids long. V shed 8 bases and J shed 10 bases, with 23 bases lying between them. The CDR3, as DNA: TGTGCCAGCGCTCTTTATCGGCCCCAGGTTGGAAAACTGTTTTTT. Translation: CASALYRPQVGKLFF.

This clonotype was seen repeatedly, ten times or more. The chain employs TRBV12-3 or TRBV12-4 and TRBJ1-1; unclear D gene. V was shortened by 1 base and J by 7 bases, with 10 bases between the two germline ends. The CDR3 contains 13 residues. DNA for the CDR3: TGTGCCAGCAGTTTAGGGGGATTCGGTGAAGCTTTCTTT. It translates to CASSLGGFGEAFF.

CDR3 region: CASSFPLAGGPLYNEQFF. CDR3 nucleotides: TGTGCCAGCAGCTTTCCCCTAGCGGGGGGCCCCCTATACAATGAGCAGTTCTTC. This chain uses TRBV11-2 with TRBJ2-1; 11 bases align to TRBD2. The length of the CDR3 is 18 residues. Trimming at V came to 3 bases and at J to 4 bases, leaving 11 bases not matched to a gene. Germline V gene sequence: CDR1 SGHAT, CDR2 FQNNGV.

This clonotype was observed at least ten times. The genes are TRBV3-1 and TRBJ2-7; D is ambiguous. This CDR3 has 16 residues. Germline V gene lookup returns CDR1 LGHDT and CDR2 YNNKEL (reference sequence). Trimming removed 0 bases from V and 1 base from J, with 13 bases in between. The CDR3 sequence is CASSQDDLVSSYEQYF. In DNA, the CDR3 is TGTGCCAGCAGCCAAGACGATTTAGTCTCTTCCTACGAGCAGTACTTC.

There are a few counts of this clonotype. V and J are TRBV4-3 and TRBJ2-7; 8 positions agree with TRBD1. The V and J ends lost 1 base and 2 bases, in that order; junction bases with no gene match: 13. The CDR3 has 18 amino acids. Looked up from germline, CDR1 is LGHNA and CDR2 is YSLEER. This chain's CDR3 is CASSQVGGIGTGPYEQYF. As DNA, the CDR3 is TGCGCCAGCAGCCAAGTGGGGGGTATCGGGACAGGTCCCTACGAGCAGTACTTC.

This sequence joins TRBV7-6 and TRBJ2-5, with 10 bases aligning to TRBD2. CDR1 is SGHVS, CDR2 FNYEAQ, per germline. CDR3 size: 18 residues. V lost 5 bases, J lost 0 bases, and 12 bases stayed unmatched. The CDR3 coding sequence is TGTGCCAGCAGCGCCCAAGCGGGGGGGCCATCGTACCAAGAGACCCAGTACTTC. Its protein product is CASSAQAGGPSYQETQYF.

In this sample, this clonotype turned up many times. This rearrangement joins TRBV5-1 to TRBJ1-1; no reliable D call. From germline, CDR1 is SGHRS and CDR2 YFSETQ. The V gene lost 0 bases and the J gene lost 3 bases, with 12 bases spanning the gap. The CDR3 loop spans 15 amino acids. The CDR3: CASSLEGGRDTEAFF. The DNA for the CDR3 is TGCGCCAGCAGCTTGGAAGGTGGGCGGGACACTGAAGCTTTCTTT. Based on the CDR3 plus reference TRBV5-1 and TRBJ1-1, the full variable domain is KAGVTQTPRYLIKTRGQQVTLSCSPISGHRSVSWYQQTPGQGLQFLFEYFSETQRNKGNFPGRFSGRQFSNSRSEMNVSTLELGDSALYLCASSLEGGRDTEAFFGQGTRLTVV.

This clonotype was found a few times. The V gene is TRBV7-2, the J gene TRBJ2-7; 12 bases line up with TRBD2. Germline assignment: CDR1 SGHTA and CDR2 FQGNSA. Trimming took 3 bases from V and 3 from J; bases not matched to a gene: 9. This CDR3 contains 17 residues. The CDR3 loop is CASSFPATSGSIYEQYF. The CDR3 nucleotides are TGTGCCAGCAGCTTCCCCGCGACTAGCGGGAGTATCTACGAGCAGTACTTC.

J is TRBJ2-7 and V is TRBV7-9, with 8 bases aligning to TRBD2. This CDR3 region has 17 residues. Germline V gene data show CDR1 as SEHNR and CDR2 as FQNEAQ (reference sequence). The ends lost 3 bases at V and 5 bases at J; junction bases unmatched: 15. CDR3 bases: TGTGCCAGCAGCTTCGGGCCCACCACGCCGCGGGGGGACGAGCAGTACTTC. Translated: CASSFGPTTPRGDEQYF.